This T cell receptor (beta chain) was documented in a study of T cell responses to AZD1222 COVID-19 vaccine. The assay was immunoSEQ multiplex PCR, and TCRdb's table has in-frame clones only and misses some. The sample contains 100,000 to 150,000 clones, around 84% of which appear only once. The CDR3 length is 13 residues. The V gene lost 5 bases and the J gene lost 4 bases, with 11 bases spanning the gap. The sequence derives from an adult in good health. Sequenced here: peripheral blood, sampled on day 0 of AZD1222 vaccination. This chain links TRBV12-3 or TRBV12-4 with TRBJ1-1; the D gene is possibly TRBD1 (6 bases). DNA for the CDR3: TGTGCCAGCAGTACCGGGACACTCACTGAAGCTTTCTTT. It specifies CASSTGTLTEAFF.